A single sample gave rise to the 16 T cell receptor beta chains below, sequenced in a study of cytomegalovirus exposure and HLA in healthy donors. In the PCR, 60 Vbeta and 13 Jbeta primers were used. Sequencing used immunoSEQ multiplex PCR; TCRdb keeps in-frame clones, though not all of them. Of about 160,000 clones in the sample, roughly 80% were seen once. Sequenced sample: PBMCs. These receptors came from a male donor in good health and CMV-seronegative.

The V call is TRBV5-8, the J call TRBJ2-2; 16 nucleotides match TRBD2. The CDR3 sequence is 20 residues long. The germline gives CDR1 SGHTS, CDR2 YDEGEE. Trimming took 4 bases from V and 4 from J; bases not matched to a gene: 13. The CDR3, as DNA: TGTGCCAGCAGCCGCACGTGGGGACTAGCGGGGGGGCCGGCCACCGGGGAGCTGTTTTTT. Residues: CASSRTWGLAGGPATGELFF.

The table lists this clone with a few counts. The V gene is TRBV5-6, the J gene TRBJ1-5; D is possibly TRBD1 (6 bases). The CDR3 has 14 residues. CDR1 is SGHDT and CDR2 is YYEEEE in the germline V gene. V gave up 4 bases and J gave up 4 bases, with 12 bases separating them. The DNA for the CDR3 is TGTGCCAGCAGCACAGGGTTCGGTAATCAGCCCCAGCATTTT. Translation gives CASSTGFGNQPQHF.

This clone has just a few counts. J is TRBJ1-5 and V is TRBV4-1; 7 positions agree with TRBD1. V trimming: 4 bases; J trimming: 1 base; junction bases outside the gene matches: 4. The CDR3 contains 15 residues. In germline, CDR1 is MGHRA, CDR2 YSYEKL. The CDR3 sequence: CASSPDRASNQPQHF. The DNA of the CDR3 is TGCGCCAGCAGCCCCGACAGGGCCAGCAATCAGCCCCAGCATTTT.

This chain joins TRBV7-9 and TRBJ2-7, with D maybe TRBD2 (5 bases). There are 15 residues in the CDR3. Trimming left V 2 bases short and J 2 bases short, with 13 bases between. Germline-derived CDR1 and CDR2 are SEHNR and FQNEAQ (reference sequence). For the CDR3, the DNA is TGTGCCAGCAGCTTATGGGCTCCGGGAACCTACGAGCAGTACTTC. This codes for CASSLWAPGTYEQYF.

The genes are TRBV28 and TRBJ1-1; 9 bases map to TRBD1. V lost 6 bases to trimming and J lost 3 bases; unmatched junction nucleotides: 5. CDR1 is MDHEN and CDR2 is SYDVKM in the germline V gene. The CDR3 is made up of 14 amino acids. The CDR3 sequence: CASSPTGGYTEAFF. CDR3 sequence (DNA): TGTGCCAGCAGCCCGACAGGGGGGTACACTGAAGCTTTCTTT.

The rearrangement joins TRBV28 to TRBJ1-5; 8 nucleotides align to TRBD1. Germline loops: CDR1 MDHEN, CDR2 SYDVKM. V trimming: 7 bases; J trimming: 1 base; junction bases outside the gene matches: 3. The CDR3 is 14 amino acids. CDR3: CASTRTGSNQPQHF. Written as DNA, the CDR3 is TGTGCCAGCACCAGGACAGGGAGCAATCAGCCCCAGCATTTT. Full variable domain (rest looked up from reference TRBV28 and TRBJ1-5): DVKVTQSSRYLVKRTGEKVFLECVQDMDHENMFWYRQDPGLGLRLIYFSYDVKMKEKGDIPEGYSVSREKKERFSLILESASTNQTSMYLCASTRTGSNQPQHFGDGTRLSIL.

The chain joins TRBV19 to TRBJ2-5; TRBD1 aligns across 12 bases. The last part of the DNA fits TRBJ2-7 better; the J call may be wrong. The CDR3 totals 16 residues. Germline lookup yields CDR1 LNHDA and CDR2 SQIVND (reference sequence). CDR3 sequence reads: CASSTLPGQGANEQYF. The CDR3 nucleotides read TGTGCCAGTAGTACTCTCCCGGGACAGGGGGCCAACGAGCAGTACTTC.

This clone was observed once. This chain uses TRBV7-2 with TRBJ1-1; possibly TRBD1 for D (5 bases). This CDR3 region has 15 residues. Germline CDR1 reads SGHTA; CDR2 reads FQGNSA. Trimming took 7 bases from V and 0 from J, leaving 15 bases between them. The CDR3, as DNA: TGTGCCAGCAAGCCGCGGGGCGCTATGAACACTGAAGCTTTCTTT. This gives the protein CASKPRGAMNTEAFF. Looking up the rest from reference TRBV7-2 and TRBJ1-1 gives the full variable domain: GAGVSQSPSNKVTEKGKDVELRCDPISGHTALYWYRQSLGQGLEFLIYFQGNSAPDKSGLPSDRFSAERTGGSVSTLTIQRTQQEDSAVYLCASKPRGAMNTEAFFGQGTRLTVV.

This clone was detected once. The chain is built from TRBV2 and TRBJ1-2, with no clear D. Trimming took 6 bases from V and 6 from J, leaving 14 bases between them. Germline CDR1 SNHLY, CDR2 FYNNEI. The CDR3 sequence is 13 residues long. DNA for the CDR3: TGTGCCAGCAGCGGCCACGGGGTGGATGGCTACACCTTC. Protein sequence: CASSGHGVDGYTF.

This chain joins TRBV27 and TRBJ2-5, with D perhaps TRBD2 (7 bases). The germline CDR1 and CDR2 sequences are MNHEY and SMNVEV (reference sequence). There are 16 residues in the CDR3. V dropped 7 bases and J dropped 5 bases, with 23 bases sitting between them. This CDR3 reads CASTPSGTPVGETQYF. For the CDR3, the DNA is TGTGCCAGCACCCCGAGCGGGACACCTGTAGGGGAGACCCAGTACTTC.

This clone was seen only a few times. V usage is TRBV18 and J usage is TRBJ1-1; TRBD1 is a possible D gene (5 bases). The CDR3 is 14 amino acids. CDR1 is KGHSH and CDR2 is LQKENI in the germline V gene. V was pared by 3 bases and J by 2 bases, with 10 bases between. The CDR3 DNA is TGTGCCAGCTCACCCGGACACTTTAACACTGAAGCTTTCTTT. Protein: CASSPGHFNTEAFF.

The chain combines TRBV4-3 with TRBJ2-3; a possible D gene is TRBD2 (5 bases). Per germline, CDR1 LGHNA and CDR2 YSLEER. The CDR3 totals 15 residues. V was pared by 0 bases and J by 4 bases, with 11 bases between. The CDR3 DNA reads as TGCGCCAGCAGCCAAGATGGAGAAGCGGCAGATACGCAGTATTTT. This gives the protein CASSQDGEAADTQYF.

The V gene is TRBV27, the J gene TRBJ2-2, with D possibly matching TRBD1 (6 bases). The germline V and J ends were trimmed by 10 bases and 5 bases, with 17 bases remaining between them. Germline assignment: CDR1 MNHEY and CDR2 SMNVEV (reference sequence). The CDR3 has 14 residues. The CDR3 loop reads CATWGQEGTGELFF. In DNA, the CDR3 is TGTGCCACCTGGGGGCAGGAAGGAACCGGGGAGCTGTTTTTT.

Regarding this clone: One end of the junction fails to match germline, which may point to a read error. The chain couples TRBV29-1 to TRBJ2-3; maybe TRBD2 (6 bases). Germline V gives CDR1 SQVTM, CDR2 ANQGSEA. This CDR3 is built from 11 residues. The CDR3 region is CSVDIRDPGVF. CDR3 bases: TGCAGCGTCGATATTAGGGACCCGGGGGTTTTT.

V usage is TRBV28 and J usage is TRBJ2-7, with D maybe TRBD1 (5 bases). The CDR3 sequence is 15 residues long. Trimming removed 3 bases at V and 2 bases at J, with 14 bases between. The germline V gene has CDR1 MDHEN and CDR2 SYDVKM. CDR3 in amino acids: CASSFRPPDTYEQYF. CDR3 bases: TGTGCCAGCAGTTTTAGGCCCCCGGACACCTACGAGCAGTACTTC.

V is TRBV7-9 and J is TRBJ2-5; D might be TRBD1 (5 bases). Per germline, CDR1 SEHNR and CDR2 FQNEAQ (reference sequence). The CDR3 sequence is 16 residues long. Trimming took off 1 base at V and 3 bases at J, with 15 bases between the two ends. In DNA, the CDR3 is TGTGCCAGCAGCTTAGTTTACAGGAAACCAGAAGAGACCCAGTACTTC. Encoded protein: CASSLVYRKPEETQYF. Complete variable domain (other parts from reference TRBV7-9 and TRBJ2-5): DTGVSQNPRHKITKRGQNVTFRCDPISEHNRLYWYRQTLGQGPEFLTYFQNEAQLEKSRLLSDRFSAERPKGSFSTLEIQRTEQGDSAMYLCASSLVYRKPEETQYFGPGTRLLVL.